These 28 T cell receptor beta chains were sequenced from one sample in a study of response to subunit inactivated influenza vaccine. Each CDR3 protein gets one entry after TCRdb re-called the RT-PCR reads with MiXCR. The sample has about 240,000 distinct CDR3 sequences, 9.5% to 15% seen once; the top ten hold about 7.8%. Sequenced here: non-naive T cells sorted from PBMCs, sampled 14 to 15 days before vaccination. All receptors derive from a man aged 50-60 years who received an inactivated influenza vaccine.

This clonotype was seen a few times. The V and J genes are TRBV12-3 or TRBV12-4 and TRBJ2-3; TRBD1 aligns across 9 bases. V gave up 4 bases and J gave up 6 bases; unmatched junction bases: 11. The length of the CDR3 is 16 residues. The DNA for the CDR3 is TGTGCCAGCAGTTCGGGCGCGGGACAGGGCTTTGATACGCAGTATTTT. Protein: CASSSGAGQGFDTQYF.

The chain is built from TRBV29-1 and TRBJ2-1, with D possibly TRBD1 on 5 matching bases. Trimming shortened V by 2 bases and J by 10 bases, and 12 bases separated the two germline ends. CDR3 size: 12 residues. Germline V gene data show CDR1 as SQVTM and CDR2 as ANQGSEA. The CDR3 DNA sequence: TGCAGCGTTGAAAAGGGGTTCGGGGAGCAGTTCTTC. Amino acid sequence: CSVEKGFGEQFF.

Regarding this clonotype: A read error may be the cause here, since a much bigger clone is one base away. The CDR3 sequence is CASSFAGGELFF. DNA of the CDR3: TGTGCCAGCAGTTTTGCGGGCGGGGAGCTGTTTTTT. The chain combines TRBV12-3 or TRBV12-4 with TRBJ2-2, with a possible D match to TRBD2 (5 bases). This CDR3 comprises 12 residues. Trimming took off 3 bases at V and 7 bases at J, with 6 bases between the two ends.

V and J are TRBV28 and TRBJ2-5, with a weak D call TRBD1 (7 bases). Trimming removed 6 bases at V and 4 bases at J, with 12 bases between. The germline gives CDR1 MDHEN, CDR2 SYDVKM. This CDR3 region has 13 residues. The CDR3 sequence is CASSRQGLETQYF. The DNA of the CDR3 is TGTGCCAGCAGCCGACAGGGACTAGAGACCCAGTACTTC.

This clonotype showed up just a few times. The chain recombines TRBV5-1 with TRBJ1-2; D unclear. CDR1 is SGHRS, CDR2 YFSETQ, per germline. The CDR3 sequence is 13 residues long. With 3 bases removed from V and 4 bases from J, the gap between germline ends came to 10 bases. The chain's CDR3 is CASSSRLVYGYTF. In nucleotides, the CDR3 is TGCGCCAGCAGCTCCCGTCTAGTCTATGGCTACACCTTC.

The V call is TRBV7-9, the J call TRBJ2-2; D not certain. The CDR3 loop spans 16 amino acids. Trimming left V 1 base short and J 4 bases short, with 13 bases between. Germline V lookup: CDR1 SEHNR, CDR2 FQNEAQ (reference sequence). CDR3: CASSLDRNLATGELFF. The CDR3 DNA sequence: TGTGCCAGCAGCTTAGACCGTAACTTGGCCACCGGGGAGCTGTTTTTT. The full variable domain, with the rest looked up from reference TRBV7-9 and TRBJ2-2, is DTGVSQNPRHKITKRGQNVTFRCDPISEHNRLYWYRQTLGQGPEFLTYFQNEAQLEKSRLLSDRFSAERPKGSFSTLEIQRTEQGDSAMYLCASSLDRNLATGELFFGEGSRLTVL.

This rearrangement joins TRBV4-3 to TRBJ1-4; D gene unclear. The CDR3 is 15 residues long. Germline V CDR1 and CDR2: LGHNA, YSLEER. Trimming took 2 bases from V and 4 from J, leaving 11 bases between them. DNA of the CDR3: TGCGCCAGCAGCCAATCCTCTACACGTAATGAAAAACTGTTTTTT. Amino acid sequence: CASSQSSTRNEKLFF.

Note on this clonotype: The CDR3 does not end in the conserved phenylalanine or tryptophan, so this is likely a read error. The DNA is omitted, as the CDR3 cannot be located on it reliably, and the CDR3 follows TCRdb's listing. This chain uses TRBV10-3 with TRBJ1-2; TRBD1, the table's D call, was not compared with the DNA. Germline V CDR1 and CDR2: ENHRY, SYGVKD. The CDR3 is made up of 11 amino acids, end residues included. The CDR3 is CAIGTGWEVSL.

Many counts were recorded for this clonotype. The chain combines TRBV3-1 with TRBJ1-6; the match to TRBD1 covers 9 bases. This CDR3 is built from 16 residues. Germline V gene data show CDR1 as LGHDT and CDR2 as YNNKEL (reference sequence). V trimming: 1 base; J trimming: 8 bases; junction bases outside the gene matches: 6. The chain's CDR3 is CASSQAGTGKDSPLHF. CDR3 DNA sequence: TGTGCCAGCAGCCAAGCCGGGACAGGGAAGGATTCACCCCTCCACTTT.

This clonotype was observed a few times. This chain joins TRBV20-1 and TRBJ2-1; D call uncertain. Looked up from germline, CDR1 is DFQATT and CDR2 is SNEGSKA (reference sequence). V gave up 6 bases and J gave up 7 bases, with 22 bases separating them. This CDR3 has 15 amino acids. Here the CDR3 reads CSADHPLIGSNEQFF. The CDR3 nucleotides read TGCAGTGCAGATCATCCCCTAATCGGCAGTAATGAGCAGTTCTTC.

The CDR3: CASSLEGRGRRDSPLHF. The CDR3, as DNA: TGCGCCAGCAGCTTGGAAGGCAGGGGGCGCCGGGATTCACCCCTCCACTTT. The rearrangement links TRBV5-1 to TRBJ1-6; the match to TRBD1 covers 8 bases. The CDR3 contains 17 residues. Trimming took 0 bases from V and 8 from J; bases not matched to a gene: 10. Germline V gene lookup returns CDR1 SGHRS and CDR2 YFSETQ. Together with reference TRBV5-1 and TRBJ1-6, the CDR3 gives the full variable domain: KAGVTQTPRYLIKTRGQQVTLSCSPISGHRSVSWYQQTPGQGLQFLFEYFSETQRNKGNFPGRFSGRQFSNSRSEMNVSTLELGDSALYLCASSLEGRGRRDSPLHFGNGTRLTVT.

This clonotype was detected only a few times. The chain is built from TRBV4-3 and TRBJ2-7, with 12 positions matching TRBD1. Germline values: CDR1 LGHNA, CDR2 YSLEER. This CDR3 comprises 17 residues. The J segment lost 4 bases and the V segment lost 1 base, leaving 8 bases of the junction unmatched. The DNA of the CDR3 is TGCGCCAGCAGCCAAGCCTTAGGGGGACAGGGGGCGTACGAGCAGTACTTC. As protein: CASSQALGGQGAYEQYF.

The chain links TRBV3-1 to TRBJ1-5, with D maybe TRBD1 (6 bases). The CDR3 consists of 16 residues. CDR1 and CDR2 (germline): LGHDT, YNNKEL (reference sequence). The V and J ends lost 4 bases and 2 bases respectively, with 15 bases between them. DNA for the CDR3: TGTGCCAGCAGCCTGGGGGACATCCAAGGCAATCAGCCCCAGCATTTT. Amino acid sequence: CASSLGDIQGNQPQHF. Complete variable domain (other parts from reference TRBV3-1 and TRBJ1-5): DTAVSQTPKYLVTQMGNDKSIKCEQNLGHDTMYWYKQDSKKFLKIMFSYNNKELIINETVPNRFSPKSPDKAHLNLHINSLELGDSAVYFCASSLGDIQGNQPQHFGDGTRLSIL.

The count of this clonotype is one. The chain has TRBV2 and TRBJ1-4; 12 bases line up with TRBD1. The CDR3 covers 18 residues. Germline CDR1 and CDR2: SNHLY and FYNNEI. The ends lost 6 bases at V and 0 bases at J; junction bases unmatched: 8. DNA of the CDR3: TGTGCCAGCAGGCGGGGACAGGGGGCACTTGCAACTAATGAAAAACTGTTTTTT. This encodes CASRRGQGALATNEKLFF.

This clonotype has more than one count but fewer than ten. J is TRBJ2-7 and V is TRBV11-2; 7 nucleotides align to TRBD1. This CDR3 has 18 residues. Germline CDR1 reads SGHAT; CDR2 reads FQNNGV. V was pared by 1 base and J by 8 bases, with 20 bases of the junction left unmatched. The CDR3 spells CASSLGNIRQGRSAKQYF. The CDR3 nucleotides are TGTGCCAGCAGCTTAGGTAATATTAGACAGGGACGGTCAGCTAAGCAGTACTTC.

Many counts were recorded for this clonotype. The J gene is TRBJ1-1, the V gene TRBV29-1; maybe TRBD1 (5 bases). CDR3 length: 13 residues. The germline V gene encodes CDR1 SQVTM and CDR2 ANQGSEA. With 3 bases removed from V and 1 base from J, the gap between germline ends came to 9 bases. The CDR3 here is CSVERGRNTEAFF. CDR3 bases: TGCAGCGTTGAGCGGGGGAGGAACACTGAAGCTTTCTTT.

V and J are TRBV11-2 and TRBJ2-2, with D possibly matching TRBD2 (6 bases). The V end was cut by 7 bases, the J end by 0 bases, with 18 bases between. Germline CDR1 SGHAT, CDR2 FQNNGV. This CDR3 is built from 17 residues. The DNA for the CDR3 is TGTGCCAGCACCCCTCCCTCCGGGACTCCGAACACCGGGGAGCTGTTTTTT. Residues: CASTPPSGTPNTGELFF. The full variable domain, its missing parts supplied by reference TRBV11-2 and TRBJ2-2, is EAGVAQSPRYKIIEKRQSVAFWCNPISGHATLYWYQQILGQGPKLLIQFQNNGVVDDSQLPKDRFSAERLKGVDSTLKIQPAKLEDSAVYLCASTPPSGTPNTGELFFGEGSRLTVL.

This clonotype came up many times. The junction does not match germline at one end; this may be a read error. The V and J genes are TRBV12-3 or TRBV12-4 and TRBJ2-3, with D perhaps matching TRBD2 (5 bases). The CDR3 runs 13 residues. The CDR3 region has the DNA TGCGCCAGCAGCTTATCGGGGACAGATACGCAGTATTTT. Translation gives CASSLSGTDTQYF.

This chain uses TRBV7-2 with TRBJ2-3; 8 bases match TRBD2. The V segment lost 0 bases and the J segment 0 bases; nucleotides outside the gene matches: 5. The CDR3 extends over 17 amino acids. The germline V gene encodes CDR1 SGHTA and CDR2 FQGNSA. The CDR3 protein is CASSLALLAESTDTQYF. The DNA of the CDR3 is TGTGCCAGCAGCTTAGCGCTACTAGCGGAGAGCACAGATACGCAGTATTTT.

Many counts were recorded for this clonotype. The chain is built from TRBV20-1 and TRBJ1-5, with D uncertain. This CDR3 comprises 14 residues. The germline V gene has CDR1 DFQATT and CDR2 SNEGSKA (reference sequence). Trimming removed 6 bases at V and 2 bases at J, with 14 bases between. CDR3 protein: CSARPTLRNQPQHF. CDR3 sequence (DNA): TGCAGTGCCCGACCTACCCTCCGCAATCAGCCCCAGCATTTT.

The J gene is TRBJ2-7, the V gene TRBV7-2; 7 nucleotides align to TRBD1. Per germline, CDR1 SGHTA and CDR2 FQGNSA. Unmatched junction bases numbered 8, after V lost 6 bases and J lost 0 bases. CDR3 length: 15 residues. CDR3 region: CASSSDRVSSYEQYF. In DNA form, the CDR3 reads TGTGCCAGCAGTTCTGACAGGGTGAGCTCCTACGAGCAGTACTTC.

This clonotype was counted only a few times. The V gene is TRBV6-5, the J gene TRBJ2-3; 14 bases are shared with TRBD2. Germline V lookup: CDR1 MNHEY, CDR2 SVGAGI. J gave up 2 bases and V 0 bases, and 4 bases lay outside the gene matches. The CDR3 loop spans 18 amino acids. CDR3 bases: TGTGCCAGCAGTTACTCAGGGACTAGCGGGGGAGCCACAGATACGCAGTATTTT. As protein: CASSYSGTSGGATDTQYF.

This clonotype was seen a handful of times. The chain combines TRBV4-3 with TRBJ2-7, with D possibly TRBD2 on 5 matching bases. This CDR3 is built from 15 residues. Germline values: CDR1 LGHNA, CDR2 YSLEER. Between the trimmed V and J ends, which lost 0 bases and 2 bases, there was a span of 11 bases. The CDR3 spells CASSQERAGPYEQYF. DNA for the CDR3: TGCGCCAGCAGCCAAGAAAGGGCGGGCCCCTACGAGCAGTACTTC.

Many counts were recorded for this clonotype. The chain has TRBV7-2 and TRBJ2-5, with D tentatively TRBD1 (5 bases). V dropped 4 bases and J dropped 4 bases, with 13 bases sitting between them. There are 14 residues in the CDR3. From germline, CDR1 is SGHTA and CDR2 FQGNSA. CDR3 sequence (DNA): TGTGCCAGCAGCTCCGACAGCCGTCCAGAGACCCAGTACTTC. It codes for CASSSDSRPETQYF.

Comment on this clonotype: A much larger clone lies a single base off, so this may be a read error. This sequence joins TRBV12-3 or TRBV12-4 and TRBJ2-3; D is ambiguous. There are 13 residues in the CDR3. The CDR3 nucleotides read TGTGCCAGCGACAATCTTAGCACAGATACGCACTATTTT. The encoded protein is CASDNLSTDTHYF.

The V gene is TRBV10-3, the J gene TRBJ2-7; a weak D match, TRBD2 (8 bases). The CDR3 has 16 residues. CDR1 is ENHRY and CDR2 is SYGVKD in the germline V gene. V shed 3 bases and J shed 3 bases, with 18 bases lying between them. The CDR3 DNA follows: TGTGCCATCAGTGACCCCCTCGGGAGGGGGCTCTACGAGCAGTACTTC. Protein sequence: CAISDPLGRGLYEQYF.

This rearrangement joins TRBV6-5 to TRBJ2-3; D unclear. Germline values: CDR1 MNHEY, CDR2 SVGAGI. The CDR3 length is 14 residues. V was trimmed by 0 bases and J by 2 bases, leaving 6 bases between them. DNA for the CDR3: TGTGCCAGCAGTTACTCGCCCCTCACAGATACGCAGTATTTT. The encoded protein is CASSYSPLTDTQYF.

In its sample, this clonotype was seen a few times. The chain is built from TRBV14 and TRBJ2-4, with 10 bases matching TRBD1. Trimming cost V 6 bases and J 5 bases; bases outside gene matches: 10. This CDR3 is 16 amino acids long. The germline CDR1 and CDR2 sequences are SGHDN and FVKESK. This CDR3 reads CASSYARDRGQNIQYF. The CDR3 nucleotides read TGTGCCAGCAGTTACGCGCGGGACAGGGGACAAAACATTCAGTACTTC.